This T cell receptor (beta chain) is from a study of blood T cell repertoires in COVID-19. Study-wide context: Samples came from the United States, Italy and Spain, spanning acute and convalescent COVID-19. PBMCs, B-cell-depleted T cells, or T cells were the source of the cDNA or gDNA that made up the material.

In this sample, this clone turned up once. V lost 3 bases and J lost 0, with 5 bases in between. Germline V CDR1 and CDR2: SGHTA, FQGNSA. The CDR3 totals 13 residues. One Seattle source followed patients from active infection through their disease course. Per the study methods: The assay estimated nucleated cells by amplifying reference gene primers. The data were produced by immunoSEQ multiplex PCR, yet TCRdb's version contains in-frame clones alone and is incomplete. V and J calls and clone size are as listed in that table; D and trimming were resolved from the DNA. The sample lists about 200,000 clones; approximately 78% were seen once.

The specimen sequenced was peripheral blood. The rearrangement joins TRBV7-2 to TRBJ1-1; D not resolved. This receptor was identified in an older woman with COVID-19, enrolled during active disease. CDR3 loop: CASSFRMNTEAFF. CDR3 bases: TGTGCCAGCAGCTTCAGGATGAACACTGAAGCTTTCTTT. Full variable domain (outside the CDR3, taken from reference TRBV7-2 and TRBJ1-1): GAGVSQSPSNKVTEKGKDVELRCDPISGHTALYWYRQSLGQGLEFLIYFQGNSAPDKSGLPSDRFSAERTGGSVSTLTIQRTQQEDSAVYLCASSFRMNTEAFFGQGTRLTVV.